This passage covers 27 T cell receptor beta chains from one sample sequenced in a study of PD-1 blockade in classical Hodgkin lymphoma. Sequenced by immunoSEQ multiplex PCR; TCRdb stores in-frame clones only, minus some. The table records tens of thousands of clones, 80% of them present only once. Time point: cycle 4 day 1 (C4D1), after less than seven weeks of nivolumab. Every single patient, without exception, relapsed after autologous stem cell transplantation, and brentuximab vedotin exposure varied. The material sequenced was peripheral blood mononuclear cells (PBMCs), taken before the fourth cycle of nivolumab. The receptors originated from a human donor with classical Hodgkin lymphoma.

This rearrangement joins TRBV7-9 to TRBJ2-7, with D hard to call. The CDR3 length is 12 residues. Germline V gene data show CDR1 as SEHNR and CDR2 as FQNEAQ (reference sequence). V lost 3 bases to trimming and J lost 5 bases, with 8 bases between them. The CDR3 nucleotides read TGTGCCAGCAGCTTGGGTTGGGACGAGCAGTACTTC. It is translated as CASSLGWDEQYF.

The chain carries TRBV7-2 and TRBJ2-5; 10 nucleotides align to TRBD1. J was trimmed by 12 bases and V by 1 base; bases with no gene match: 8. Germline CDR1 reads SGHTA; CDR2 reads FQGNSA. The CDR3 has 14 residues. In nucleotides, the CDR3 is TGTGCCAGCAGCTTAGTGGCCGGACAGGGGGTCAAGTACTTC. Translation gives CASSLVAGQGVKYF.

This chain links TRBV11-2 with TRBJ1-2; D uncertain. V was trimmed by 6 bases and J by 1 base, leaving 3 bases between them. The CDR3 has 11 amino acids. Per the germline V gene, CDR1 is SGHAT and CDR2 is FQNNGV. The CDR3: CASRNNYGYTF. DNA of the CDR3: TGTGCCAGCAGGAATAACTATGGCTACACCTTC. Looking up the rest from reference TRBV11-2 and TRBJ1-2 gives the full variable domain: EAGVAQSPRYKIIEKRQSVAFWCNPISGHATLYWYQQILGQGPKLLIQFQNNGVVDDSQLPKDRFSAERLKGVDSTLKIQPAKLEDSAVYLCASRNNYGYTFGSGTRLTVV.

The sample holds one count of this clone. The V and J genes are TRBV18 and TRBJ2-7; tentatively, D is TRBD2 (6 bases). The CDR3 covers 15 residues. CDR1 and CDR2 from the germline V gene are KGHSH and LQKENI. Trimming pared 1 base from V and 5 bases from J, leaving 15 bases between. In nucleotides, the CDR3 is TGTGCCAGCTCACCACAGGGACTCCCCACGGACGAGCAGTACTTC. The encoded protein is CASSPQGLPTDEQYF.

This chain uses TRBV27 with TRBJ1-1; D may be TRBD1 (5 bases). The CDR3 length is 14 residues. In germline, CDR1 is MNHEY, CDR2 SMNVEV (reference sequence). The V end lost 2 bases, the J end lost 4 bases, and 11 bases lay between the germline ends. The CDR3 sequence is CASSLRGSGTEAFF. The CDR3, as DNA: TGTGCCAGCAGTTTAAGGGGTAGCGGCACTGAAGCTTTCTTT.

The gene calls are TRBV5-4 and TRBJ2-1; 8 bases are a match to TRBD1. The CDR3 contains 15 residues. Germline CDR1 is SGHNT and CDR2 is YYREEE (reference sequence). Germline trimming cut 3 bases from V and 9 bases from J; bases unmatched to any gene: 11. CDR3 in amino acids: CASSYRGSGAVEQFF. Here the CDR3 DNA reads TGTGCCAGCAGCTACAGGGGGTCGGGGGCGGTTGAGCAGTTCTTC.

This chain uses TRBV10-3 with TRBJ1-5; D unresolved. The V and J ends lost 5 bases and 3 bases respectively, with 17 bases between them. The V gene's germline CDR1 is ENHRY and CDR2 SYGVKD. This CDR3 region has 16 residues. The CDR3 DNA reads TGTGCCATCAGTAGGGTGCTGGGAAGAGACAATCAGCCCCAGCATTTT. As protein: CAISRVLGRDNQPQHF.

The CDR3 bases are TGTGCCAGCAGTACAACTAGCGGAAGCTACAATGAGCAGTTCTTC. Translating gives CASSTTSGSYNEQFF. The chain recombines TRBV28 with TRBJ2-1; the match to TRBD2 covers 8 bases. Germline CDR1 and CDR2: MDHEN and SYDVKM. The CDR3 spans 15 residues. V lost 5 bases, J lost 3 bases, and 6 bases stayed unmatched.

This rearrangement joins TRBV5-1 to TRBJ2-1, with D unresolved. Germline V gene sequence: CDR1 SGHRS, CDR2 YFSETQ. CDR3 size: 13 residues. V shed 2 bases and J shed 9 bases, with 12 bases lying between them. DNA of the CDR3: TGCGCCAGCAGCTTAACAGCCCCCCTTGAGCAGTTCTTC. This sequence encodes CASSLTAPLEQFF.

V is TRBV9 and J is TRBJ2-2, with 10 bases aligning to TRBD1. The J segment lost 1 base and the V segment lost 1 base, leaving 4 bases of the junction unmatched. Germline values: CDR1 SGDLS, CDR2 YYNGEE. CDR3 size: 17 residues. The CDR3 coding sequence is TGTGCCAGCAGCGTAAAACGGGACAGGGGGAACACCGGGGAGCTGTTTTTT. Amino acids: CASSVKRDRGNTGELFF.

V is TRBV30 and J is TRBJ2-3; 9 nucleotides line up with TRBD2. The V gene's germline CDR1 is GTSNPN and CDR2 SVGIG (reference sequence). Trimming cost V 1 base and J 2 bases; bases outside gene matches: 10. The CDR3 runs 17 residues. CDR3 nucleotides: TGTGCCTGGAGTGGGGGTGGTGGCGGGAGGGACACAGATACGCAGTATTTT. This sequence encodes CAWSGGGGGRDTDTQYF.

V and J are TRBV5-1 and TRBJ2-5, with 8 bases matching TRBD1. The V and J ends lost 1 base and 2 bases, in that order; junction bases with no gene match: 10. Germline V gene sequence: CDR1 SGHRS, CDR2 YFSETQ. This CDR3 region has 17 residues. CDR3 nucleotides: TGCGCCAGCAGCTTGACCCGGACAGGGACTGGGCAAGAGACCCAGTACTTC. Protein sequence: CASSLTRTGTGQETQYF.

The chain uses TRBV7-2 and TRBJ2-1, with 11 nucleotides matching TRBD2. After removal of 4 bases from V and 4 bases from J, the junction contained 3 bases not matched to a gene. This CDR3 comprises 15 residues. Germline V gene sequence: CDR1 SGHTA, CDR2 FQGNSA. The chain's CDR3 is CASSSIAGGYNEQFF. The CDR3 region has the DNA TGTGCCAGCAGCTCCATAGCGGGGGGGTACAATGAGCAGTTCTTC.

The chain links TRBV21-1 to TRBJ2-1; the table's D call of TRBD2 was not tested on the DNA. TRBV21-1 represents a pseudogene. The CDR3 runs 18 residues. DNA for the CDR3: TGTGCCAGCAGCAGACGGACTAGCTATCATGTTTCCTACAATGAGCAGTTCTTC. Translated: CASSRRTSYHVSYNEQFF.

DNA for the CDR3: TGTGCCAGTAGTGCCCACGAGTACCCCTACGAGCAGTACTTC. Protein sequence: CASSAHEYPYEQYF. This chain joins TRBV19 and TRBJ2-7; D remains ambiguous. The CDR3 runs 14 residues. V was shortened by 5 bases and J by 2 bases, with 13 bases between the two germline ends. Per germline, CDR1 LNHDA and CDR2 SQIVND (reference sequence).

V is TRBV11-3 and J is TRBJ1-1, with D tentatively TRBD1 (5 bases). Germline CDR1 reads SGHNT; CDR2 reads YENEEA. The CDR3 contains 13 residues. Trimming pared 7 bases from V and 1 base from J, leaving 10 bases between. CDR3 nucleotides: TGTGCCAGCATCGGACACCAGAACACTGAAGCTTTCTTT. It translates to CASIGHQNTEAFF.

The CDR3 DNA is TGCGCCAGCAGCCAAGAACCCCCCGGGACGCGGCGGGAAGAGCAGTACTTC. It yields the protein CASSQEPPGTRREEQYF. The chain has TRBV4-1 and TRBJ2-7; a possible D gene is TRBD2 (6 bases). V lost 0 bases to trimming and J lost 7 bases, with 22 bases between them. The CDR3 sequence is 17 residues long. Germline V CDR1 and CDR2: MGHRA, YSYEKL.

The chain employs TRBV7-9 and TRBJ2-7, with D possibly matching TRBD1 (5 bases). V lost 2 bases, J lost 5 bases, and 22 bases lay in between. Germline CDR1 SEHNR, CDR2 FQNEAQ (reference sequence). This CDR3 has 17 residues. The CDR3 spells CASSLSPSDILGNEQYF. CDR3 in DNA: TGTGCCAGCAGCTTAAGCCCGTCGGACATATTGGGGAACGAGCAGTACTTC.

V usage is TRBV5-8 and J usage is TRBJ1-5; 7 nucleotides agree with TRBD1. This CDR3 comprises 15 residues. Germline loops: CDR1 SGHTS, CDR2 YDEGEE. J gave up 6 bases and V 5 bases, and 11 bases lay outside the gene matches. For the CDR3, the DNA is TGTGCCAGCAGTACCGGGACAGTGGTTGGTCAGCCCCAGCATTTT. Amino acid sequence: CASSTGTVVGQPQHF.

The rearrangement joins TRBV5-6 to TRBJ2-5, with 11 bases fitting TRBD1. The CDR3 extends over 14 amino acids. Germline values: CDR1 SGHDT, CDR2 YYEEEE. V lost 4 bases, J lost 4 bases, and 3 bases stayed unmatched. The CDR3 here is CASSKGQGAETQYF. The CDR3 nucleotides are TGTGCCAGCAGCAAAGGACAGGGGGCAGAGACCCAGTACTTC.

The gene calls are TRBV10-3 and TRBJ2-7; 11 bases line up with TRBD1. The germline V gene has CDR1 ENHRY and CDR2 SYGVKD. The CDR3 has 15 residues. Losses at the gene ends were 5 bases for V and 5 bases for J; bases not matched to a gene: 8. CDR3 nucleotide sequence: TGTGCCATCAGTAAGGGGACAGGGGGATACAACGAGCAGTACTTC. It yields the protein CAISKGTGGYNEQYF.

CDR3: CASSLGLATSPGELFF. Written as DNA, the CDR3 is TGTGCCAGCAGCTTAGGACTAGCCACATCCCCCGGGGAGCTGTTTTTT. The genes are TRBV5-4 and TRBJ2-2; 8 bases map to TRBD2. The V gene end was trimmed by 2 bases and the J gene end by 6 bases; junction bases not matched to a gene: 9. The CDR3 sequence is 16 residues long. Germline loops: CDR1 SGHNT, CDR2 YYREEE (reference sequence). Variable domain in full (rest from reference TRBV5-4 and TRBJ2-2): ETGVTQSPTHLIKTRGQQVTLRCSSQSGHNTVSWYQQALGQGPQFIFQYYREEENGRGNFPPRFSGLQFPNYSSELNVNALELDDSALYLCASSLGLATSPGELFFGEGSRLTVL.

V is TRBV19 and J is TRBJ2-7, with 8 bases matching TRBD2. Germline-derived CDR1 and CDR2 are LNHDA and SQIVND (reference sequence). V trimming: 1 base; J trimming: 3 bases; junction bases outside the gene matches: 5. The CDR3 runs to 15 residues. The CDR3: CASSIGLAMIYEQYF. Written as DNA, the CDR3 is TGTGCCAGTAGTATAGGACTAGCGATGATCTACGAGCAGTACTTC.

This clone was observed a few times. The J gene is TRBJ2-3, the V gene TRBV2, with 7 bases matching TRBD2. This CDR3 is built from 13 residues. Germline lookup yields CDR1 SNHLY and CDR2 FYNNEI. The V and J ends lost 7 bases and 3 bases, in that order; junction bases with no gene match: 4. Here the CDR3 DNA reads TGTGCCAGCACCGCCGGGGGGACAGATACGCAGTATTTT. It specifies CASTAGGTDTQYF.

This chain links TRBV5-5 with TRBJ2-3; the D gene could be TRBD1 or TRBD2 (5 bases each). Germline values: CDR1 SGHKS, CDR2 YYEKEE (reference sequence). CDR3 size: 14 residues. Trimming took 2 bases from V and 0 from J, leaving 7 bases between them. CDR3 nucleotides: TGTGCCAGCAGCTTCCGGGACAGCACAGATACGCAGTATTTT. It encodes CASSFRDSTDTQYF.

This sequence joins TRBV2 and TRBJ1-1; TRBD1 is a possible D gene (6 bases). There are 14 residues in the CDR3. V lost 4 bases, J lost 5 bases, and 14 bases lay in between. Germline CDR1 and CDR2: SNHLY and FYNNEI. For the CDR3, the DNA is TGTGCCAGCAGTGTACAGGGAGCATATACTGAAGCTTTCTTT. It is translated as CASSVQGAYTEAFF.

V gene TRBV6-1 combines with J gene TRBJ2-7, with 8 bases lining up with TRBD1. The V and J ends lost 9 bases and 0 bases, in that order; junction bases with no gene match: 7. The CDR3 has 14 amino acids. Germline V lookup: CDR1 MNHNS, CDR2 SASEGT. The CDR3 coding sequence is TGTGCCAGTTGGACAGGGTCTAGCTCCTACGAGCAGTACTTC. Amino acids: CASWTGSSSYEQYF.